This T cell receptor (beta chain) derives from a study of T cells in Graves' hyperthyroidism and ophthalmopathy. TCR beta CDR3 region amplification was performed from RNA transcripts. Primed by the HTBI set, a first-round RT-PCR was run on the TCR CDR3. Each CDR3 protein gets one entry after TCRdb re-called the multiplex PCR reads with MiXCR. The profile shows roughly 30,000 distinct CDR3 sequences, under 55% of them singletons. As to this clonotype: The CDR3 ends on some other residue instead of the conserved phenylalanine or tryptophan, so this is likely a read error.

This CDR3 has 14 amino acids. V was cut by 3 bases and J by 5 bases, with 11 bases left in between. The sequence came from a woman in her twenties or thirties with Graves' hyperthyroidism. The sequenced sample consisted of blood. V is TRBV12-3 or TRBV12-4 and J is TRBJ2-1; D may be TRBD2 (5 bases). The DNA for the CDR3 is TGTGCCAGCAGTTTTCGCCGGCGGGACAATGAGCAGTTCTTA. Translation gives CASSFRRRDNEQFL.